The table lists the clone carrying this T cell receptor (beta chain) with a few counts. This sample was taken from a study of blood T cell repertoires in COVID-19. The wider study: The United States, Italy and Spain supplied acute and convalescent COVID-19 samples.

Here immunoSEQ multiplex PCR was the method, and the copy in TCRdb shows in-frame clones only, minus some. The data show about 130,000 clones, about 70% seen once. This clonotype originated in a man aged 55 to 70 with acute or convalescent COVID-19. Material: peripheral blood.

The CDR3 DNA is TGTGCCAGCAATCTACTGCCGGAGCAGTACTTC. Translation: CASNLLPEQYF. The genes are TRBV2 and TRBJ2-7, with D unresolved. Trimming pared 7 bases from V and 7 bases from J, leaving 11 bases between. CDR3 length: 11 residues. Per germline, CDR1 SNHLY and CDR2 FYNNEI.